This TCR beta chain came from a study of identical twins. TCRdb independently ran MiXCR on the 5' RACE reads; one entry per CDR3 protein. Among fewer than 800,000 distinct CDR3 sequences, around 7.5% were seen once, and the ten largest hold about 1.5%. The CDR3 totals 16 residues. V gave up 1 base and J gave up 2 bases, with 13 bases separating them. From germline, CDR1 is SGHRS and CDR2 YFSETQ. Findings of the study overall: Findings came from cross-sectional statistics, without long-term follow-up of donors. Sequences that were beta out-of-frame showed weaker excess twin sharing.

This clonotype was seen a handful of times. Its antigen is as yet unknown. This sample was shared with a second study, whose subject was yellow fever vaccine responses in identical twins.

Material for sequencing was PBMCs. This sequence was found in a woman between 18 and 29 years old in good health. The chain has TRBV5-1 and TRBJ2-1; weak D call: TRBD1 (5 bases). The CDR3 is CASSLSVDKTYNEQFF. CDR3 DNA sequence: TGCGCCAGCAGCTTGTCGGTGGACAAGACCTACAATGAGCAGTTCTTC.